What follows is one T cell receptor (beta chain) and its context. Its antigen is not identified. The CDR3 is 16 amino acids. Trimming removed 2 bases at V and 1 base at J, with 11 bases between. Germline loops: CDR1 SGHNT, CDR2 YENEEA. Stated time point: blood 2 weeks post-SBRT. Documented treatment: 15 Gy SBRT to primary tumor, nephrectomy 4 weeks later. After SBRT, blood was collected at 2 and 4 weeks, plus baseline. The patient's renal cell carcinoma had clear cell pathology. The data originate from a study of radiation and T cells in renal cell carcinoma. The study's findings and limits: Top tumor clonotypes rose in blood 2 weeks post-radiation, then contracted.

Measured with immunoSEQ multiplex PCR; TCRdb has only the in-frame clones, and not every one. Counted here are 160,000 or so clones, about nine tenths occurring once; the ten biggest clones make up roughly 13%. The source is a woman in her 50s with renal cell carcinoma. The chain carries TRBV11-3 and TRBJ2-2, with D perhaps matching TRBD1 or TRBD2 (5 bases each). The source material was blood, sampled from a patient whose treatment included radiotherapy and nephrectomy. The CDR3 sequence is CASSLSGAGNTGELFF. The DNA of the CDR3 is TGTGCCAGCAGCTTATCCGGGGCGGGGAACACCGGGGAGCTGTTTTTT.